The rows below give T cell receptor beta chains drawn from one sample of a study of beta chain features in type 1 diabetes. Sequenced by immunoSEQ multiplex PCR; TCRdb stores in-frame clones only, minus some. The table includes approximately 250,000 clones, roughly a tenth detected once. The sequencing sample was made of naive CD4+ T cells from blood. These TCRs come from a man younger than 45 with type 1 diabetes. The conserved cysteine and the conserved F or W are not part of the CDR3 here. Where a row states a size, it is once, few, many or the class of an expanded clone; other rows omit it.

j_gene | abundance | v_gene | CDR3aa
TRBJ2-3 | few | TRBV4-1 | ASSSLGGRLDTQY
TRBJ1-2 | few | TRBV15 | ATSREGGEGYT
TRBJ1-1 | - | TRBV11-2 | ASRDSVNTEAF
TRBJ1-2 | - | TRBV28 | ASSLTAYGYT
TRBJ2-7 | few | TRBV6-6 | ASSQGAYEQY
TRBJ2-7 | - | TRBV28 | ASSGPGHSLRWY
TRBJ2-3 | - | TRBV29-1 | SMGQITDTQY
TRBJ1-6 | - | TRBV5-6 | ASSLAGGNSPLH
TRBJ1-1 | few | TRBV5-1 | ASSPGDRMNTEAF
TRBJ2-5 | few | TRBV10-3 | AISTSGGWETQY
TRBJ2-3 | few | TRBV2 | ASRENTDTQY
TRBJ1-5 | - | TRBV11-2 | ASSTYNQPQH
TRBJ2-7 | few | TRBV4-1 | ASSHVGAEAYEQY
TRBJ2-5 | few | TRBV29-1 | SVDAGAQY
TRBJ1-2 | few | TRBV4-2 | ASSQVPDPRDSGYT
TRBJ2-5 | - | TRBV6-5 | ASSRDPAGETQY
TRBJ1-1 | few | TRBV29-1 | SVEWDRATEAF
TRBJ1-3 | - | TRBV27 | ASSGQGRNTIY
TRBJ1-5 | few | TRBV11-2 | ASSPGGSTNQPQH
TRBJ2-5 | few | TRBV9 | ASSVRAGRETQY
TRBJ2-7 | - | TRBV6-5 | ASSANPASYEQY
TRBJ2-3 | few | TRBV5-8 | ASRRGQGRDTQY
TRBJ2-1 | - | TRBV5-1 | ASSFNSGGGPRGRNEQF
TRBJ1-6 | - | TRBV11-1 | ASSSDRGYAPLH
TRBJ1-5 | few | TRBV19 | ASSGAGGVQH
TRBJ2-1 | few | TRBV29-1 | SVRLGGKGVNEQF
TRBJ2-1 | - | TRBV5-1 | ASSFSSGDNEQF
TRBJ2-5 | - | TRBV11-2 | ASSFAGTGGWETQY
TRBJ2-7 | - | TRBV7-2 | ASSGEVYEQY
TRBJ2-3 | - | TRBV5-4 | ASNNYPYTDTQY
TRBJ2-5 | few | TRBV9 | ASSVAQGSETQY
TRBJ1-2 | - | TRBV6-5 | ASSYSKGQGNGYT
TRBJ2-5 | few | TRBV18 | ASSPVVGNTETQY
TRBJ2-7 | - | TRBV6-5 | ASSYSNRGVYEQY
TRBJ1-1 | few | TRBV18 | ASSGQGGTEAF
TRBJ2-1 | few | TRBV6-5 | ASSARGGRNNEQF
TRBJ2-3 | few | TRBV11-2 | ASSSLDRTRSDTQY
TRBJ1-2 | few | TRBV6-6 | ASSYGRGRGGYT
TRBJ2-5 | few | TRBV5-1 | ASSWMAAERETQY
TRBJ1-5 | - | TRBV28 | ASSQGRTVRPQH
- | few | TRBV4-3 | ASSQVWTGAHEQY
TRBJ2-5 | - | TRBV13 | ASSLRRETQY
TRBJ1-6 | - | TRBV27 | ASSLSRGSSPLH
TRBJ1-1 | few | TRBV7-7 | ASSSESRDRNTEAF
TRBJ1-2 | - | TRBV9 | ASSVGGGTLDGYT
TRBJ2-7 | - | TRBV5-6 | ASSSPAGNEQY
TRBJ1-1 | - | TRBV6-5 | ASSYSQGTEAF
TRBJ2-3 | - | TRBV10-3 | ATEGQGTDTQY